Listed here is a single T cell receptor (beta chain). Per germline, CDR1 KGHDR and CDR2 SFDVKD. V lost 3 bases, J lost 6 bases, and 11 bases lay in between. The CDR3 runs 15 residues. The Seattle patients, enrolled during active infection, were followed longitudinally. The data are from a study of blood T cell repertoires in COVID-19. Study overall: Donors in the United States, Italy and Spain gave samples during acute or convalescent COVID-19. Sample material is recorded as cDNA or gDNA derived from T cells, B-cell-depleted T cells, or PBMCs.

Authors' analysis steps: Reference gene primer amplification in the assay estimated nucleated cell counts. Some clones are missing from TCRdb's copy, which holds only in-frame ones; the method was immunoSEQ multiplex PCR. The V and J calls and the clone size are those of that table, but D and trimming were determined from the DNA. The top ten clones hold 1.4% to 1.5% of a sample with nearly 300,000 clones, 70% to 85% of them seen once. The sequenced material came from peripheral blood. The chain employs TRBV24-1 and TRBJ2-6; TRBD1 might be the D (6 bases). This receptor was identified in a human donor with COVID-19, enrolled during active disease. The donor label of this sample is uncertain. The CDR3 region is CATSDPSGAANVLTF. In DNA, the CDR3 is TGTGCCACCAGTGATCCCTCAGGGGCGGCCAACGTCCTGACTTTC.